The 6 T cell receptor beta chains given below trace back to one sample, sequenced in a study of T cells in narcolepsy. Here immunoSEQ multiplex PCR was the method, and the copy in TCRdb shows in-frame clones only, minus some. The data hold fewer than 35,000 clones, with 75% to 90% observed a single time. The sequenced sample consisted of CD45RA- memory CD4+ T cells from PBMCs. The origin of the receptors is a human donor with narcolepsy.

The chain carries TRBV6-1 and TRBJ1-5; 9 bases agree with TRBD1. Germline V lookup: CDR1 MNHNS, CDR2 SASEGT. CDR3 size: 15 residues. The V and J ends lost 11 bases and 5 bases, in that order; junction bases with no gene match: 13. Here the CDR3 reads CAGPRDRDFYQPQHF. In DNA, the CDR3 is TGTGCCGGACCCCGGGACAGGGATTTTTATCAGCCCCAGCATTTT.

V is TRBV11-3 and J is TRBJ2-7, with 7 bases lining up with TRBD1. CDR1 is SGHNT, CDR2 YENEEA, per germline. This CDR3 has 14 residues. Losses at the gene ends were 5 bases for V and 1 base for J; bases not matched to a gene: 5. For the CDR3, the DNA is TGTGCCAGCAGCCCCCAGACAGGGTCCTACGAGCAGTACTTC. The encoded protein is CASSPQTGSYEQYF.

Comment on this clone: At one end, the junction sequence differs from germline, possibly due to a read error. This rearrangement joins TRBV4-3 to TRBJ2-7, with TRBD2 identical over 7 bases. The last part of the DNA fits TRBJ2-1 better; the J call may be wrong. The CDR3 contains 16 residues. Germline-derived CDR1 and CDR2 are LGHNA and YSLEER. The DNA of the CDR3 is TGCCCCAGAAGCCAAGATTTAAGCGGGGCCCTCAATGAGCAGTTCTTC. Protein product: CPRSQDLSGALNEQFF.

Of note for this clone: The sample contains more than one DNA sequence encoding this CDR3. The chain joins TRBV25-1 to TRBJ1-2; D is uncertain. Trimming removed 0 bases at V and 7 bases at J, with 15 bases between. This CDR3 region has 15 residues. CDR1 is MGHDK and CDR2 is SYGVNS in the germline V gene. The CDR3 DNA reads TGTGCCAGCAGTGAATATAAGGGTCGGGCGGGTGGCTACACCTTC. Its protein is CASSEYKGRAGGYTF.

The V call is TRBV25-1, the J call TRBJ1-2, with unresolved D. The CDR3 spans 12 residues. CDR1 is MGHDK and CDR2 is SYGVNS in the germline V gene. Trimming stripped 3 bases from V and 7 bases from J, with 9 bases between. The CDR3 region has the DNA TGTGCCAGCAGTGAGATTGGAGCTGGCTACACCTTC. Its translation: CASSEIGAGYTF.

The chain carries TRBV18 and TRBJ2-3, with D perhaps TRBD2 (6 bases). The CDR3 covers 16 residues. Germline CDR1 is KGHSH and CDR2 is LQKENI. V was pared by 2 bases and J by 2 bases, with 14 bases between. CDR3 region: CASSPTMGGPTDTQYF. Here the CDR3 DNA reads TGTGCCAGCTCACCAACTATGGGGGGTCCCACAGATACGCAGTATTTT.